Presented here are 17 T cell receptor beta chains from one specimen sequenced in a study of molecular identifiers for immune sequencing clone quantification. In TCRdb, the PCR reads were re-called with MiXCR into one record per CDR3 protein. Of hundreds of thousands of distinct CDR3 sequences listed, roughly 27% are singletons. The sequenced sample was naive CD8+ T cells from blood, with Jurkat cell RNA spiked in. Subset meaning: FACS-sorted CD8+CD4-CCR7+CD45RA+ naive T cells. The receptors originated from a human donor in good health. Some libraries in this study had Jurkat cell RNA spiked in.

The chain links TRBV3-1 to TRBJ1-1; unclear D gene. V was clipped by 1 base and J by 7 bases, with 13 bases between them. Germline V gene data show CDR1 as LGHDT and CDR2 as YNNKEL (reference sequence). The CDR3 is made up of 14 amino acids. CDR3 region: CASSQALEGFEAFF. Here the CDR3 DNA reads TGTGCCAGCAGCCAAGCTCTGGAGGGATTTGAAGCTTTCTTT.

This clonotype was seen a handful of times. This chain joins TRBV7-9 and TRBJ2-7; 10 bases are a match to TRBD1. V shed 3 bases, J shed 5 bases, and the junction held 4 bases outside the gene matches. This CDR3 is 14 amino acids long. Germline CDR1 and CDR2: SEHNR and FQNEAQ (reference sequence). For the CDR3, the DNA is TGTGCCAGCAGCTTTCAGACAGGGGGCGACGAGCAGTACTTC. It encodes CASSFQTGGDEQYF.

A note on this clonotype: An end of the junction does not agree with germline; a read error may underlie this. The rearrangement links TRBV19 to TRBJ2-5; TRBD2 aligns across 14 bases. The CDR3 has 17 amino acids. Germline CDR1 is LNHDA and CDR2 is SQIVND (reference sequence). CDR3 DNA sequence: TGTGCCAGTAGTACTGGGACTAGCGGGAGAGCTAAAGAGCCCCAGTACTTC. Amino acid sequence: CASSTGTSGRAKEPQYF. The whole variable domain, filled in from reference TRBV19 and TRBJ2-5, reads DGGITQSPKYLFRKEGQNVTLSCEQNLNHDAMYWYRQDPGQGLRLIYYSQIVNDFQKGDIAEGYSVSREKKESFPLTVTSAQKNPTAFYLCASSTGTSGRAKEPQYFGPGTRLLVL.

Comments on this clonotype: A clone one base away is much larger, so this may be a read error. This rearrangement joins TRBV28 to TRBJ1-2; D ambiguous. The germline V gene encodes CDR1 MDHEN and CDR2 SYDVKM. The CDR3 extends over 13 amino acids. CDR3 residues: CASSLYGAPAPAF. DNA of the CDR3: TGTGCCAGCAGTTTATATGGTGCCCCCGCCCCCGCCTTC.

This chain connects TRBV4-3 to TRBJ2-2, with D possibly matching TRBD1 (5 bases). The CDR3 loop spans 18 amino acids. Germline lookup yields CDR1 LGHNA and CDR2 YSLEER. V was clipped by 0 bases and J by 6 bases, with 20 bases between them. The CDR3 loop reads CASSQERPMGPFAGELFF. The CDR3 region has the DNA TGCGCCAGCAGCCAAGAGAGACCGATGGGGCCCTTCGCCGGGGAGCTGTTTTTT.

This chain links TRBV5-3 with TRBJ1-1; D not certain. TRBV5-3 is an ORF, with its function uncertain. The V end was cut by 8 bases, the J end by 2 bases, with 16 bases between. The CDR3 consists of 14 residues. The CDR3 is CASSPGEGNTEAFF. In nucleotides, the CDR3 is TGTGCCAGCAGCCCCGGAGAGGGTAACACTGAAGCTTTCTTT.

This chain connects TRBV14 to TRBJ1-1; D is possibly TRBD1 (5 bases). Per germline, CDR1 SGHDN and CDR2 FVKESK. V lost 4 bases and J lost 2, with 17 bases in between. The CDR3 consists of 16 residues. CDR3 bases: TGTGCCAGCAGCCTAGATTTCGGACACCTAAACACTGAAGCTTTCTTT. Amino acid sequence: CASSLDFGHLNTEAFF. The full variable domain, rest sourced from reference TRBV14 and TRBJ1-1, is EAGVTQFPSHSVIEKGQTVTLRCDPISGHDNLYWYRRVMGKEIKFLLHFVKESKQDESGMPNNRFLAERTGGTYSTLKVQPAELEDSGVYFCASSLDFGHLNTEAFFGQGTRLTVV.

Only a few counts were recorded for this clonotype. The CDR3 spells CASSEETGAEAFF. The CDR3 DNA is TGTGCCAGCAGTGAAGAGACAGGGGCTGAAGCTTTCTTT. The V gene is TRBV6-4, the J gene TRBJ1-1, with 8 positions matching TRBD1. Trimming took 3 bases from V and 6 from J; bases not matched to a gene: 3. The CDR3 covers 13 residues. CDR1 MRHNA and CDR2 SNTAGT come from the germline V gene.

The chain combines TRBV20-1 with TRBJ1-3; no clear D. The CDR3 runs to 14 residues. CDR1 is DFQATT and CDR2 is SNEGSKA in the germline V gene (reference sequence). V was clipped by 2 bases and J by 0 bases, with 8 bases between them. This CDR3 is CSARRQNSGNTIYF. CDR3 sequence (DNA): TGCAGTGCTAGACGGCAGAACTCTGGAAACACCATATATTTT.

Comment on this clonotype: Mismatch with germline at one junction end may stem from a read error. The CDR3 reads CTSSRDFSYNEQFF. The DNA of the CDR3 is TGTACCAGTTCCCGGGACTTCTCCTACAATGAGCAGTTCTTC. The genes are TRBV19 and TRBJ2-1, with D possibly matching TRBD2 (6 bases). This CDR3 is built from 14 residues. Germline CDR1 reads LNHDA; CDR2 reads SQIVND (reference sequence).

On this clonotype itself: A read error may be the cause here, since a much bigger clone is one base away. V usage is TRBV7-8 and J usage is TRBJ1-1, with D possibly being TRBD1 (5 bases). Per germline, CDR1 SGHVS and CDR2 FQNEAQ. The CDR3 has 16 amino acids. As DNA, the CDR3 is TGTGCCAGCAGCTTAGAAGTTCGACAGACGAACACTGAAGCTTCCTTT. This codes for CASSLEVRQTNTEASF.

This chain joins TRBV28 and TRBJ1-4; D is ambiguous. V gave up 8 bases and J gave up 4 bases, with 14 bases separating them. Germline loops: CDR1 MDHEN, CDR2 SYDVKM. This CDR3 has 14 amino acids. The CDR3 sequence is CASCRSYINEKLFF. The CDR3 region has the DNA TGTGCCAGCTGCCGTTCGTACATTAATGAAAAACTGTTTTTT.

This clonotype was found many times. The chain couples TRBV5-4 to TRBJ2-6, with a tentative D call TRBD2 (6 bases). The CDR3 runs to 15 residues. V lost 3 bases and J lost 4, with 11 bases in between. Looked up from germline, CDR1 is SGHNT and CDR2 is YYREEE (reference sequence). CDR3 DNA: TGTGCCAGCAGCTCTCGCGGGGCGGGGGCCAACGTCCTGACTTTC. Translating it yields CASSSRGAGANVLTF.

This clonotype turned up a few times. The V call is TRBV6-5, the J call TRBJ2-7, with TRBD1 matching over 7 bases. The V and J ends lost 7 bases and 0 bases, in that order; junction bases with no gene match: 9. This CDR3 comprises 15 residues. From germline, CDR1 is MNHEY and CDR2 SVGAGI. This CDR3 reads CASTEAGTASYEQYF. The CDR3 bases are TGTGCCAGCACCGAAGCCGGGACAGCCTCCTACGAGCAGTACTTC.

The gene calls are TRBV12-3 or TRBV12-4 and TRBJ2-7; D is perhaps TRBD1 (5 bases). This CDR3 contains 15 residues. The V end was cut by 2 bases, the J end by 5 bases, with 16 bases between. The CDR3 loop reads CASSLPSGSKNEQYF. For the CDR3, the DNA is TGTGCCAGCAGTTTACCCTCAGGGTCGAAGAACGAGCAGTACTTC.

This clonotype was picked up a small number of times. This chain links TRBV20-1 with TRBJ2-2; the D is unclear. The V gene lost 3 bases and the J gene lost 6 bases, with 17 bases spanning the gap. The CDR3 consists of 15 residues. Germline assignment: CDR1 DFQATT and CDR2 SNEGSKA (reference sequence). Here the CDR3 DNA reads TGCAGTGCTAGGGCGGCGATTAATGATCCCGGGGAGCTGTTTTTT. This gives the protein CSARAAINDPGELFF.

This chain uses TRBV4-1 with TRBJ2-5, with 8 nucleotides matching TRBD1. From germline, CDR1 is MGHRA and CDR2 YSYEKL. V lost 6 bases and J lost 3; bases outside the gene matches: 9. The CDR3 runs 15 residues. CDR3 bases: TGCGCCAGCAGTCAGGGGGCGCGGATCGAAGAGACCCAGTACTTC. Its translation is CASSQGARIEETQYF.